Below are 3 T cell receptor beta chains sequenced from a single sample in a study of T cells in Graves' hyperthyroidism and ophthalmopathy. The source material, RNA transcripts, was used to amplify TCR beta CDR3 regions. The primer set for the first-round RT-PCR of the TCR CDR3 was HTBI. TCRdb recomputed calls from the multiplex PCR reads with MiXCR, one row per CDR3 protein. The data contain about 360,000 distinct CDR3 sequences, over 10% of them singletons. Sequences were obtained from blood. The receptors originated from a woman between 18 and 29 years old with Graves' hyperthyroidism.

In this sample, this clonotype turned up many times. The CDR3 reads CASSQDRSGSYGYTF. For the CDR3, the DNA is TGTGCCAGCAGCCAAGATCGGTCTGGGAGCTATGGCTACACCTTC. The chain carries TRBV3-1 and TRBJ1-2; D remains ambiguous. V dropped 0 bases and J dropped 4 bases, with 12 bases sitting between them. This CDR3 spans 15 amino acids. The germline gives CDR1 LGHDT, CDR2 YNNKEL (reference sequence).

In this sample, this clonotype turned up many times. The V gene is TRBV6-1, the J gene TRBJ2-1; 8 nucleotides agree with TRBD1. Trimming took 6 bases from V and 3 from J; bases not matched to a gene: 7. CDR3 length: 15 residues. CDR1 MNHNS and CDR2 SASEGT come from the germline V gene. This CDR3 reads CASRPGQGYYNEQFF. The CDR3 coding sequence is TGTGCCAGCAGACCCGGACAGGGCTACTACAATGAGCAGTTCTTC.

This clonotype has at least ten counts. The rearrangement links TRBV7-8 to TRBJ1-5, with D possibly TRBD1 on 5 matching bases. Trimming took 1 base from V and 4 from J, leaving 20 bases between them. Germline loops: CDR1 SGHVS, CDR2 FQNEAQ. The CDR3 totals 18 residues. CDR3 DNA: TGTGCCAGCAGCTTAGGGCTTTTCTCGGGACGGGCTAATCAGCCCCAGCATTTT. The encoded protein is CASSLGLFSGRANQPQHF.